This T cell receptor beta chain appears in the sequencing data of a study of cytomegalovirus exposure and HLA in healthy donors. The CDR3 runs to 17 residues. Germline V gene lookup returns CDR1 MGHRA and CDR2 YSYEKL. V shed 0 bases and J shed 0 bases, with 12 bases lying between them. To note about this clone: Antigen: not known.

Whole-study results and caveats: A cluster of highly shared sequence variants was likely a sequencing artifact.

The PCR used 60 Vbeta and 13 Jbeta primers. Repertoires were generated with immunoSEQ multiplex PCR, while TCRdb's copy carries only in-frame clones and drops some. The sample lists about 150,000 clones; approximately 80% were seen once. V usage is TRBV4-1 and J usage is TRBJ1-3; a weak D match, TRBD1 (6 bases). The clonotype originates from a man under 40 in good health and CMV-seropositive. Sample: PBMCs. CDR3 nucleotide sequence: TGCGCCAGCAGCCAAGATCTGGTCAGGGGCTCTGGAAACACCATATATTTT. It codes for CASSQDLVRGSGNTIYF.